The 16 T cell receptor beta chains presented below share a single source sample, sequenced in a study of shared clonotypes between healthy human individuals. The table came from immunoSEQ multiplex PCR; TCRdb's copy has only in-frame clones and leaves some out. The sample yields approximately 350,000 clones, approximately 74% seen once. What was sequenced was memory CD4+ T cells sorted from blood. Subset meaning: CD45RA-negative fraction. These TCRs come from a man in his thirties or forties in good health.

This sequence joins TRBV5-1 and TRBJ1-1; no clear D gene. Looked up from germline, CDR1 is SGHRS and CDR2 is YFSETQ. The CDR3 spans 18 residues. The V end was cut by 4 bases, the J end by 0 bases, with 22 bases between. The CDR3 DNA is TGCGCCAGCAGCCCCGGGTTGGACGGCCTTCTCATGAACACTGAAGCTTTCTTT. It codes for CASSPGLDGLLMNTEAFF.

The chain employs TRBV10-2 and TRBJ1-2, with D possibly matching TRBD1 (6 bases). The germline CDR1 and CDR2 sequences are WSHSY and SAAADI. Trimming pared 7 bases from V and 0 bases from J, leaving 9 bases between. CDR3 size: 13 residues. In DNA, the CDR3 is TGCGCCAGCACGACAGGAGCTAACTATGGCTACACCTTC. Residues: CASTTGANYGYTF.

In its sample, this clone was seen once. This chain connects TRBV6-9 to TRBJ1-2, with D maybe TRBD1 (6 bases). This CDR3 is 11 amino acids long. Trimming removed 6 bases from V and 8 bases from J, with 10 bases in between. Germline lookup yields CDR1 MNHGY and CDR2 SVAAGI. This CDR3 is CASSQGGGYTF. As DNA, the CDR3 is TGTGCCAGCAGCCAAGGGGGAGGCTACACCTTC.

The chain is built from TRBV12-5 and TRBJ1-3; D is possibly TRBD1 (5 bases). This CDR3 has 19 amino acids. Germline V gives CDR1 LGHNT, CDR2 FRNRAP. V lost 0 bases to trimming and J lost 3 bases, with 21 bases between them. The CDR3: CASGLVSPRGLSHGNTIYF. The CDR3 DNA follows: TGTGCTAGTGGTTTGGTTTCTCCAAGGGGCCTTAGTCATGGAAACACCATATATTTT.

The V call is TRBV19, the J call TRBJ2-7; D is unclear. CDR1 LNHDA and CDR2 SQIVND come from the germline V gene (reference sequence). The V end was cut by 6 bases, the J end by 6 bases, with 15 bases between. There are 13 residues in the CDR3. The CDR3 DNA reads as TGTGCCAGTAGAGAGGACGGATTCGGCGAGCAGTACTTC. Translated: CASREDGFGEQYF.

V is TRBV28 and J is TRBJ1-1, with a possible D match to TRBD1 (5 bases). CDR1 is MDHEN, CDR2 SYDVKM, per germline. The CDR3 is made up of 14 amino acids. V shed 4 bases and J shed 6 bases, with 15 bases lying between them. CDR3 DNA sequence: TGTGCCAGCAGTTCCCCAGGCAGGGCCGCTGAAGCTTTCTTT. This sequence encodes CASSSPGRAAEAFF.

As to this clone: At one boundary the junction diverges from the germline segment, which might be a read error. The chain joins TRBV25-1 to TRBJ1-2, with D unclear. Germline loops: CDR1 MGHDK, CDR2 SYGVNS. The CDR3 is 13 residues long. This CDR3 reads CTSSENPGSGYTF. DNA for the CDR3: TGTACCAGCAGTGAAAATCCGGGATCTGGCTACACCTTC.

The rearrangement links TRBV7-3 to TRBJ1-1, with 7 bases lining up with TRBD1. V dropped 2 bases and J dropped 7; count of bases not matched to a gene: 4. The CDR3 extends over 13 amino acids. The germline V gene encodes CDR1 SGHTA and CDR2 FQGTGA. CDR3 coding DNA: TGTGCCAGCAGCTTACGGTCAGGGGGTGAAGCTTTCTTT. Translating it yields CASSLRSGGEAFF.

V gene TRBV7-2 combines with J gene TRBJ2-1; 7 bases fit TRBD2. CDR3 length equals 15 residues. V was clipped by 4 bases and J by 3 bases; unmatched bases: 6. CDR1 and CDR2 (germline): SGHTA, FQGNSA. The DNA for the CDR3 is TGTGCCAGCAGCTCCTCCCGGACTAGCTACAATGAGCAGTTCTTC. Translating gives CASSSSRTSYNEQFF.

This clone has a single count. CDR3 in amino acids: CASSSDRGRNQPQHF. CDR3 DNA sequence: TGTGCCAGCAGTAGTGACAGGGGACGCAATCAGCCCCAGCATTTT. This sequence joins TRBV28 and TRBJ1-5; 8 bases are shared with TRBD1. J lost 2 bases, V lost 5 bases, and 5 bases had no gene match. Germline assignment: CDR1 MDHEN and CDR2 SYDVKM. There are 15 residues in the CDR3.

The rearrangement joins TRBV19 to TRBJ2-3, with D maybe TRBD2 (7 bases). The CDR3 totals 16 residues. Germline CDR1 reads LNHDA; CDR2 reads SQIVND (reference sequence). Trimming cost V 4 bases and J 0 bases, with 14 bases left between them. The CDR3 is CASSTRGGGSTDTQYF. The CDR3, as DNA: TGTGCCAGTAGTACCAGGGGCGGGGGAAGCACAGATACGCAGTATTTT. Full variable domain (outside the CDR3, taken from reference TRBV19 and TRBJ2-3): DGGITQSPKYLFRKEGQNVTLSCEQNLNHDAMYWYRQDPGQGLRLIYYSQIVNDFQKGDIAEGYSVSREKKESFPLTVTSAQKNPTAFYLCASSTRGGGSTDTQYFGPGTRLTVL.

V usage is TRBV11-2 and J usage is TRBJ2-4; maybe TRBD1 (6 bases). The J call is in doubt because the DNA end fits TRBJ2-5 better. The CDR3 is made up of 11 amino acids. From germline, CDR1 is SGHAT and CDR2 FQNNGV. CDR3 amino acids: CASGRGQTQYF. Written as DNA, the CDR3 is TGTGCCAGCGGCAGGGGACAGACCCAGTACTTC.

This clone was detected a few times. The chain recombines TRBV7-3 with TRBJ1-5; D is unresolved. V was shortened by 10 bases and J by 6 bases, with 13 bases between the two germline ends. The V gene's germline CDR1 is SGHTA and CDR2 FQGTGA. The CDR3 loop spans 12 amino acids. The CDR3 sequence: CANSKSFQPQHF. As DNA, the CDR3 is TGTGCCAACTCCAAATCCTTTCAGCCCCAGCATTTT.

The chain employs TRBV6-1 and TRBJ1-5; 7 bases are a match to TRBD1. This CDR3 contains 13 residues. V was clipped by 4 bases and J by 7 bases; unmatched bases: 4. The germline V gene encodes CDR1 MNHNS and CDR2 SASEGT. The chain's CDR3 is CASSGGQMQPQHF. The CDR3 region has the DNA TGTGCCAGCAGTGGGGGACAGATGCAGCCCCAGCATTTT.

The chain recombines TRBV4-3 with TRBJ1-2; a possible D gene is TRBD1 (6 bases). V was shortened by 3 bases and J by 8 bases, with 16 bases between the two germline ends. Per germline, CDR1 LGHNA and CDR2 YSLEER. The CDR3 runs to 14 residues. CDR3 in DNA: TGCGCCAGCAGCCACGAGAGACAGGATGGGGGCTACACCTTC. Encoded protein: CASSHERQDGGYTF.

In regard to this clone: Because the CDR3's place on the DNA is in doubt, the DNA is left out and the CDR3 is given as listed by TCRdb. The gene calls are TRBV7-2 and TRBJ2-7; the table's D call, TRBD1, has no DNA check behind it. The germline CDR1 and CDR2 sequences are SGHTA and FQGNSA. The length of the CDR3 is 14 amino acids, counting both ends. The CDR3 reads CASSFQVSGAEQYF.